The 20 T cell receptor beta chains given below trace back to one sample, sequenced in a study of beta chain features in type 1 diabetes. As every portion of the isolated RNA was reverse transcribed, the sequencing read expressed TCRB transcripts. The protocol was immunoSEQ multiplex PCR, while the TCRdb copy is restricted to in-frame clones and leaves out a portion. The sample has approximately 37,000 clones, around 48% seen once. Sequenced input: central memory CD4+ T cells from blood. Source of these receptors: a woman aged 18-29 years in good health.

This clone has only a few counts. The J gene is TRBJ2-1, the V gene TRBV7-9; no reliable D call. The V end lost 0 bases, the J end lost 5 bases, and 5 bases lay between the germline ends. This CDR3 comprises 13 residues. Germline CDR1 SEHNR, CDR2 FQNEAQ (reference sequence). The CDR3 loop is CASSLAQHNEQFF. The CDR3 DNA reads as TGTGCCAGCAGCTTAGCACAGCACAATGAGCAGTTCTTC.

The genes are TRBV11-2 and TRBJ2-5, with TRBD1 matching 8 bases. The CDR3 runs 16 residues. CDR1 is SGHAT and CDR2 is FQNNGV in the germline V gene. After removal of 6 bases from V and 1 base from J, the junction contained 10 bases not matched to a gene. The CDR3 loop is CASRRPGQGPQETQYF. In nucleotides, the CDR3 is TGTGCCAGCAGGCGACCCGGACAGGGCCCCCAAGAGACCCAGTACTTC.

The gene calls are TRBV5-1 and TRBJ1-4, with D perhaps matching TRBD1 (5 bases). The V gene lost 4 bases and the J gene lost 2 bases, with 12 bases spanning the gap. Germline CDR1 is SGHRS and CDR2 is YFSETQ. This CDR3 has 15 amino acids. The CDR3: CASSPGTSTNEKLFF. As DNA, the CDR3 is TGCGCCAGCAGCCCGGGGACTTCTACTAATGAAAAACTGTTTTTT.

There are a few counts of this clone. The DNA for the CDR3 is TGTGCCAGCAGCGTGAGCGGCGGGGACCAACTGAGCGCAGATACGCAGTATTTT. Translating it yields CASSVSGGDQLSADTQYF. The J gene is TRBJ2-3, the V gene TRBV9; possibly TRBD2 for D (6 bases). Germline lookup yields CDR1 SGDLS and CDR2 YYNGEE. This CDR3 region has 18 residues. V was trimmed by 2 bases and J by 4 bases, leaving 23 bases between them. Drawing the rest from reference TRBV9 and TRBJ2-3, the complete variable domain is DSGVTQTPKHLITATGQRVTLRCSPRSGDLSVYWYQQSLDQGLQFLIQYYNGEERAKGNILERFSAQQFPDLHSELNLSSLELGDSALYFCASSVSGGDQLSADTQYFGPGTRLTVL.

The chain couples TRBV14 to TRBJ2-1; TRBD2 aligns across 8 bases. Germline trimming cut 5 bases from V and 5 bases from J; bases unmatched to any gene: 11. This CDR3 has 16 amino acids. Germline CDR1 SGHDN, CDR2 FVKESK. CDR3: CASSFRGGLRNNEQFF. The CDR3 nucleotides are TGTGCCAGCAGCTTCCGCGGGGGGCTTCGGAACAATGAGCAGTTCTTC.

The chain employs TRBV7-9 and TRBJ1-2; D is possibly TRBD1 (5 bases). The germline V gene has CDR1 SEHNR and CDR2 FQNEAQ (reference sequence). Trimming removed 6 bases at V and 6 bases at J, with 20 bases between. The CDR3 covers 15 residues. The CDR3 region has the DNA TGTGCCAGCAGTCGTTTGGCTAGGGGTTTGGATGGCTACACCTTC. It translates to CASSRLARGLDGYTF. The variable domain in full, with the rest retrieved from reference TRBV7-9 and TRBJ1-2, is DTGVSQNPRHKITKRGQNVTFRCDPISEHNRLYWYRQTLGQGPEFLTYFQNEAQLEKSRLLSDRFSAERPKGSFSTLEIQRTEQGDSAMYLCASSRLARGLDGYTFGSGTRLTVV.

The chain combines TRBV7-9 with TRBJ2-4; unclear D gene. The length of the CDR3 is 15 residues. Trimming shortened V by 8 bases and J by 0 bases, and 14 bases separated the two germline ends. The germline CDR1 and CDR2 sequences are SEHNR and FQNEAQ (reference sequence). CDR3 DNA sequence: TGTGCCAGCTCCCTGGAGAGCCTAGCCAAAAACATTCAGTACTTC. This gives the protein CASSLESLAKNIQYF.

This chain connects TRBV9 to TRBJ2-5; no clear D gene. CDR3 length equals 14 residues. Trimming cost V 4 bases and J 3 bases, with 13 bases left between them. Per the germline V gene, CDR1 is SGDLS and CDR2 is YYNGEE. The CDR3 nucleotides read TGTGCCAGCAGCCCCCGTCAGAACGAAGAGACCCAGTACTTC. It yields the protein CASSPRQNEETQYF.

This clone turned up a few times. CDR3 residues: CSAQPGGTEAFF. The CDR3 bases are TGCAGCGCCCAGCCGGGGGGCACTGAAGCTTTCTTT. J is TRBJ1-1 and V is TRBV29-1; the D gene is possibly TRBD1 (5 bases). V was cut by 7 bases and J by 4 bases, with 13 bases left in between. The CDR3 has 12 residues. The germline V gene encodes CDR1 SQVTM and CDR2 ANQGSEA.

The rearrangement joins TRBV6-5 to TRBJ2-3; 9 nucleotides align to TRBD2. The CDR3 is 15 amino acids. Germline V gene data show CDR1 as MNHEY and CDR2 as SVGAGI. The J segment lost 3 bases and the V segment lost 5 bases, leaving 6 bases of the junction unmatched. The CDR3 nucleotides are TGTGCCAGCAGTGGTAGCGGGAGTGAAACAGATACGCAGTATTTT. Translation gives CASSGSGSETDTQYF.

V and J are TRBV19 and TRBJ1-2; D is unresolved. The CDR3 loop spans 16 amino acids. Between the trimmed V and J ends, which lost 1 base and 7 bases, there was a span of 19 bases. The germline CDR1 and CDR2 sequences are LNHDA and SQIVND (reference sequence). CDR3 DNA: TGTGCCAGTAGTATAGGACCAGGTCGGGGTTTAGGTGGCTACACCTTC. Amino acids: CASSIGPGRGLGGYTF.

The V gene is TRBV15, the J gene TRBJ2-5; TRBD1 matches at 9 bases. This CDR3 spans 16 amino acids. The junction had 7 bases not matched to a gene; V was cut back by 0 bases and J by 5 bases. CDR1 LNHNV and CDR2 YYDKDF come from the germline V gene (reference sequence). For the CDR3, the DNA is TGTGCCACCAGCAGAGATCGGGGACAGGGAAGGGAGACCCAGTACTTC. Its protein product is CATSRDRGQGRETQYF.

The V and J genes are TRBV14 and TRBJ2-7, with TRBD1 matching 7 bases. This CDR3 spans 14 amino acids. The junction had 3 bases not matched to a gene; V was cut back by 4 bases and J by 0 bases. Looked up from germline, CDR1 is SGHDN and CDR2 is FVKESK. CDR3: CASSLQGSSYEQYF. The CDR3 coding sequence is TGTGCCAGCAGCCTACAGGGGTCCTCCTACGAGCAGTACTTC.

The chain recombines TRBV30 with TRBJ1-4; unclear D gene. V was clipped by 2 bases and J by 8 bases, with 21 bases between them. Germline loops: CDR1 GTSNPN, CDR2 SVGIG (reference sequence). The CDR3 is 16 residues long. The CDR3 nucleotides read TGTGCCTGGAGTTCCCCTACTGGGCACTCAACCGAAAAACTGTTTTTT. Translation gives CAWSSPTGHSTEKLFF. The full variable domain, in which reference TRBV30 and TRBJ1-4 provide the parts outside the CDR3, is SQTIHQWPATLVQPVGSPLSLECTVEGTSNPNLYWYRQAAGRGLQLLFYSVGIGQISSEVPQNLSASRPQDRQFILSSKKLLLSDSGFYLCAWSSPTGHSTEKLFFGSGTQLSVL.

This clone was seen a few times. This rearrangement joins TRBV18 to TRBJ2-1, with D possibly TRBD2 on 5 matching bases. The CDR3 has 14 amino acids. With 2 bases removed from V and 7 bases from J, the gap between germline ends came to 12 bases. Germline V lookup: CDR1 KGHSH, CDR2 LQKENI. This chain's CDR3 is CASSPEGGSNEQFF. DNA for the CDR3: TGTGCCAGCTCACCAGAGGGCGGAAGTAATGAGCAGTTCTTC. The full variable domain, in which reference TRBV18 and TRBJ2-1 provide the parts outside the CDR3, is NAGVMQNPRHLVRRRGQEARLRCSPMKGHSHVYWYRQLPEEGLKFMVYLQKENIIDESGMPKERFSAEFPKEGPSILRIQQVVRGDSAAYFCASSPEGGSNEQFFGPGTRLTVL.

This sequence joins TRBV27 and TRBJ1-1; D gene uncertain. Germline V gene lookup returns CDR1 MNHEY and CDR2 SMNVEV (reference sequence). The CDR3 has 13 residues. V lost 8 bases to trimming and J lost 0 bases, with 10 bases between them. CDR3 bases: TGTGCCAGCGGCGGGCACATGAACACTGAAGCTTTCTTT. Its translation: CASGGHMNTEAFF.

The chain combines TRBV28 with TRBJ1-5, with 11 nucleotides matching TRBD1. The CDR3 contains 16 residues. V lost 6 bases and J lost 11; bases outside the gene matches: 15. Germline V gene lookup returns CDR1 MDHEN and CDR2 SYDVKM. The CDR3 sequence is CASRIFGTGGSTAQHF. The CDR3 nucleotides read TGTGCCAGCAGGATCTTTGGGACAGGGGGAAGTACGGCCCAGCATTTT. The full variable domain, with the rest looked up from reference TRBV28 and TRBJ1-5, is DVKVTQSSRYLVKRTGEKVFLECVQDMDHENMFWYRQDPGLGLRLIYFSYDVKMKEKGDIPEGYSVSREKKERFSLILESASTNQTSMYLCASRIFGTGGSTAQHFGDGTRLSIL.

This chain joins TRBV5-1 and TRBJ2-1; 9 bases fit TRBD1. With 4 bases clipped from V and 12 bases from J, the junction kept 11 bases outside the gene matches. Looked up from germline, CDR1 is SGHRS and CDR2 is YFSETQ. This CDR3 spans 14 amino acids. The CDR3 DNA follows: TGCGCCAGCAGCCCCGCCGGGGCGACAGGGGGGCAGTTCTTC. The encoded protein is CASSPAGATGGQFF.

This clone was detected a few times. The chain uses TRBV5-1 and TRBJ2-3; 7 bases map to TRBD2. The CDR3 sequence is 14 residues long. Germline values: CDR1 SGHRS, CDR2 YFSETQ. Trimming removed 0 bases from V and 5 bases from J; junction bases left unmatched: 3. This chain's CDR3 is CASSLEGRGDTQYF. Written as DNA, the CDR3 is TGCGCCAGCAGCTTGGAGGGGAGGGGAGATACGCAGTATTTT.

The gene calls are TRBV28 and TRBJ2-7; a possible D gene is TRBD1 (5 bases). Per germline, CDR1 MDHEN and CDR2 SYDVKM. Trimming stripped 7 bases from V and 3 bases from J, with 7 bases between. The CDR3 consists of 11 residues. The CDR3 DNA sequence: TGTGCCAGCAAGGGGTTCTACGAGCAGTACTTC. Translating gives CASKGFYEQYF.